Following are 30 T cell receptor beta chains from one sample sequenced in a study of CD8 T cells in ankylosing spondylitis. One entry per CDR3 protein, called by TCRdb with MiXCR from the 5' RACE reads. The table lists approximately 300,000 distinct CDR3 sequences, roughly 20% of them singletons. Sequenced: blood, either unsorted or a sorted T cell fraction (not recorded which). The receptors here all came from a male donor with ankylosing spondylitis or in good health (not recorded which).

This clonotype was detected only a few times. The chain employs TRBV28 and TRBJ2-1; D gene uncertain. In germline, CDR1 is MDHEN, CDR2 SYDVKM. This CDR3 contains 16 residues. V dropped 5 bases and J dropped 1 base, with 15 bases sitting between them. DNA for the CDR3: TGTGCCAGCAGTCCCCCAGGACCAGGTTCCTACAATGAGCAGTTCTTC. It encodes CASSPPGPGSYNEQFF.

This clonotype showed up many times. This chain connects TRBV27 to TRBJ1-2, with 10 bases matching TRBD1. Germline trimming cut 6 bases from V and 1 base from J; bases unmatched to any gene: 11. Germline V lookup: CDR1 MNHEY, CDR2 SMNVEV (reference sequence). This CDR3 comprises 17 residues. The CDR3 region is CASRPTYDRGLNYGYTF. As DNA, the CDR3 is TGTGCCAGCAGACCAACATACGACAGGGGGCTTAACTATGGCTACACCTTC.

This clonotype was counted only a few times. The chain recombines TRBV29-1 with TRBJ1-1; perhaps TRBD1 as D (5 bases). Germline values: CDR1 SQVTM, CDR2 ANQGSEA. CDR3 length: 10 amino acids. Trimming shortened V by 6 bases and J by 3 bases, and 5 bases separated the two germline ends. The CDR3, as DNA: TGCAGCGTGGGACACACTGAAGCTTTCTTT. Residues: CSVGHTEAFF.

There are a few counts of this clonotype. The chain uses TRBV29-1 and TRBJ2-5, with 7 bases that match TRBD1. The CDR3 has 13 amino acids. In germline, CDR1 is SQVTM, CDR2 ANQGSEA. The CDR3 region is CTARGQRRETQYF. The CDR3 DNA follows: TGCACCGCCCGGGGACAGCGCCGAGAGACCCAGTACTTC.

The chain carries TRBV5-1 and TRBJ2-2, with unresolved D. Per germline, CDR1 SGHRS and CDR2 YFSETQ. With 4 bases removed from V and 1 base from J, the gap between germline ends came to 14 bases. This CDR3 comprises 16 residues. The CDR3, as DNA: TGCGCCAGCAGCGGGCTAACTGGTCTGAACACCGGGGAGCTGTTTTTT. It is translated as CASSGLTGLNTGELFF.

This clonotype was found a few times. The chain employs TRBV4-2 and TRBJ2-3, with a tentative D call TRBD1 (5 bases). The V gene lost 0 bases and the J gene lost 0 bases, with 7 bases spanning the gap. The germline V gene has CDR1 LGHNA and CDR2 YNFKEQ. The CDR3 sequence is 15 residues long. The CDR3 DNA reads as TGTGCCAGCAGCCAAGATCACAGGAGCACAGATACGCAGTATTTT. Its translation: CASSQDHRSTDTQYF.

The CDR3 bases are TGCGCCAGCAGCTTCCAGGGCCCCGACACTGAAGCTTTCTTT. Amino acid sequence: CASSFQGPDTEAFF. The V gene is TRBV5-1, the J gene TRBJ1-1; D perhaps matches TRBD1 (5 bases). Germline CDR1 is SGHRS and CDR2 is YFSETQ. The V end was cut by 2 bases, the J end by 3 bases, with 11 bases between. This CDR3 contains 14 residues. Looking up the rest from reference TRBV5-1 and TRBJ1-1 gives the full variable domain: KAGVTQTPRYLIKTRGQQVTLSCSPISGHRSVSWYQQTPGQGLQFLFEYFSETQRNKGNFPGRFSGRQFSNSRSEMNVSTLELGDSALYLCASSFQGPDTEAFFGQGTRLTVV.

In DNA, the CDR3 is TGCGCCAGCAGGGACAGGTCCGGTGAGCAGTTCTTC. As protein: CASRDRSGEQFF. The rearrangement links TRBV5-1 to TRBJ2-1; 7 bases map to TRBD1. V shed 5 bases and J 9 bases; nucleotides not matched to a gene: 5. The V gene's germline CDR1 is SGHRS and CDR2 YFSETQ. This CDR3 has 12 residues.

A few counts support this clonotype. V and J are TRBV10-2 and TRBJ2-7, with TRBD2 identical over 12 bases. Trimming removed 2 bases from V and 2 bases from J; junction bases left unmatched: 1. The CDR3 totals 15 residues. The germline V gene encodes CDR1 WSHSY and CDR2 SAAADI. The CDR3 sequence is CASSEGTSGPYEQYV. For the CDR3, the DNA is TGCGCCAGCAGTGAGGGGACTAGCGGGCCCTACGAGCAGTACGTC.

The chain employs TRBV12-3 or TRBV12-4 and TRBJ2-7; no reliable D call. V lost 3 bases and J 1 base, leaving 7 bases between the germline ends. The CDR3 is 13 amino acids. Written as DNA, the CDR3 is TGTGCCAGCAGTTTCGGCACTTCCTACGAGCAGTACGTC. It yields the protein CASSFGTSYEQYV.

V gene TRBV7-2 combines with J gene TRBJ2-3; 9 bases are shared with TRBD2. Trimming removed 5 bases from V and 2 bases from J; junction bases left unmatched: 8. From germline, CDR1 is SGHTA and CDR2 FQGNSA. The CDR3 runs 16 residues. The CDR3 here is CASSRRGLANTDTQYF. The DNA of the CDR3 is TGTGCCAGCAGCCGCCGGGGACTAGCTAACACAGATACGCAGTATTTT.

The sample holds a few counts of this clonotype. V and J are TRBV14 and TRBJ2-1; weak D call: TRBD1 (6 bases). CDR1 and CDR2 from the germline V gene are SGHDN and FVKESK. Between the trimmed V and J ends, which lost 4 bases and 4 bases, there was a span of 14 bases. CDR3 length: 15 residues. The CDR3 sequence is CASSLTGRGYNEQFF. CDR3 coding DNA: TGTGCCAGCAGCCTGACAGGAAGGGGGTACAATGAGCAGTTCTTC. Combining the CDR3 with reference TRBV14 and TRBJ2-1 gives the whole variable domain EAGVTQFPSHSVIEKGQTVTLRCDPISGHDNLYWYRRVMGKEIKFLLHFVKESKQDESGMPNNRFLAERTGGTYSTLKVQPAELEDSGVYFCASSLTGRGYNEQFFGPGTRLTVL.

The sample holds one count of this clonotype. The chain carries TRBV3-1 and TRBJ2-2; 11 bases are a match to TRBD2. J was trimmed by 4 bases and V by 7 bases; bases with no gene match: 14. The germline gives CDR1 LGHDT, CDR2 YNNKEL (reference sequence). This CDR3 region has 18 residues. CDR3 sequence: CASIVGGSGRASTGELFF. The DNA for the CDR3 is TGTGCCAGCATCGTCGGGGGTAGCGGGAGGGCGAGCACCGGGGAGCTGTTTTTT. Filled out from reference TRBV3-1 and TRBJ2-2, the complete variable domain reads DTAVSQTPKYLVTQMGNDKSIKCEQNLGHDTMYWYKQDSKKFLKIMFSYNNKELIINETVPNRFSPKSPDKAHLNLHINSLELGDSAVYFCASIVGGSGRASTGELFFGEGSRLTVL.

The rearrangement joins TRBV20-1 to TRBJ1-1; D is ambiguous. V was clipped by 6 bases and J by 1 base, with 12 bases between them. Germline CDR1 is DFQATT and CDR2 is SNEGSKA (reference sequence). This CDR3 comprises 13 residues. DNA of the CDR3: TGCAGTGCCGAACTCCGGGAGAACACTGAAGCTTTCTTT. Amino acid sequence: CSAELRENTEAFF.

The genes are TRBV6-1 and TRBJ1-3; 8 nucleotides agree with TRBD1. Germline-derived CDR1 and CDR2 are MNHNS and SASEGT. V was clipped by 1 base and J by 8 bases; unmatched bases: 7. The CDR3 totals 15 residues. The DNA for the CDR3 is TGTGCCAGCAGTGAAGGACTGACAGGGGCATACACCATATATTTT. Its translation is CASSEGLTGAYTIYF.

This clonotype was seen more than once but under ten times. The genes are TRBV12-3 or TRBV12-4 and TRBJ2-2, with 8 bases matching TRBD1. The CDR3 has 14 residues. Trimming at V came to 5 bases and at J to 4 bases, leaving 3 bases not matched to a gene. CDR3 amino acids: CASSGQGGTGELFF. CDR3 bases: TGTGCCAGCAGTGGACAGGGAGGCACCGGGGAGCTGTTTTTT.

This clonotype occurred a few times. The chain carries TRBV12-3 or TRBV12-4 and TRBJ1-5; D not resolved. The CDR3 has 14 residues. Trimming pared 3 bases from V and 2 bases from J, leaving 8 bases between. For the CDR3, the DNA is TGTGCCAGCAGTTTTAGTGCGGGCAATCAGCCCCAGCATTTT. This sequence encodes CASSFSAGNQPQHF.

The V and J genes are TRBV5-1 and TRBJ2-4; the match to TRBD1 covers 8 bases. J lost 5 bases, V lost 4 bases, and 11 bases had no gene match. Germline values: CDR1 SGHRS, CDR2 YFSETQ. The CDR3 loop spans 16 amino acids. As DNA, the CDR3 is TGCGCCAGCAGCGGAACCCGACAGGGGCCCCAAAACATTCAGTACTTC. Translating gives CASSGTRQGPQNIQYF.

The chain has TRBV14 and TRBJ2-1; TRBD2 is a possible D gene (6 bases). The CDR3 sequence is 13 residues long. The V and J ends lost 1 base and 15 bases respectively, with 16 bases between them. Germline-derived CDR1 and CDR2 are SGHDN and FVKESK. This chain's CDR3 is CASSQGLGSRPFF. CDR3 nucleotide sequence: TGTGCCAGCAGCCAAGGACTAGGAAGTAGGCCGTTCTTC.

This clonotype was detected only a few times. The chain joins TRBV7-9 to TRBJ2-5; a possible D gene is TRBD1 (5 bases). In germline, CDR1 is SEHNR, CDR2 FQNEAQ (reference sequence). Trimming cost V 2 bases and J 5 bases, with 12 bases left between them. The CDR3 totals 14 residues. The CDR3 sequence: CASSLPREVETQYF. CDR3 DNA: TGTGCCAGCAGCTTACCCAGGGAAGTGGAGACCCAGTACTTC. Full variable domain (outside the CDR3, taken from reference TRBV7-9 and TRBJ2-5): DTGVSQNPRHKITKRGQNVTFRCDPISEHNRLYWYRQTLGQGPEFLTYFQNEAQLEKSRLLSDRFSAERPKGSFSTLEIQRTEQGDSAMYLCASSLPREVETQYFGPGTRLLVL.

The gene calls are TRBV14 and TRBJ2-3; the match to TRBD2 covers 8 bases. Per germline, CDR1 SGHDN and CDR2 FVKESK. This CDR3 region has 15 residues. Trimming took 4 bases from V and 5 from J; bases not matched to a gene: 8. Here the CDR3 reads CASSLGGALGDTQYF. CDR3 sequence (DNA): TGTGCCAGCAGCCTCGGGGGGGCCTTAGGAGATACGCAGTATTTT. The full variable domain, with the rest looked up from reference TRBV14 and TRBJ2-3, is EAGVTQFPSHSVIEKGQTVTLRCDPISGHDNLYWYRRVMGKEIKFLLHFVKESKQDESGMPNNRFLAERTGGTYSTLKVQPAELEDSGVYFCASSLGGALGDTQYFGPGTRLTVL.

This clonotype was detected a few times. The gene calls are TRBV20-1 and TRBJ2-1; 10 nucleotides line up with TRBD1. Germline trimming cut 1 base from V and 8 bases from J; bases unmatched to any gene: 5. CDR1 is DFQATT and CDR2 is SNEGSKA in the germline V gene (reference sequence). The CDR3 contains 14 residues. CDR3 sequence (DNA): TGCAGTGCTAGAGCCTGGACAGGGGGGCATGAGCAGTTCTTC. It encodes CSARAWTGGHEQFF.

This clonotype was picked up many times. The rearrangement joins TRBV10-3 to TRBJ1-4; D unclear. The CDR3 is 15 amino acids. Germline-derived CDR1 and CDR2 are ENHRY and SYGVKD. V lost 2 bases, J lost 0 bases, and 7 bases lay in between. CDR3 in amino acids: CAISEKGATNEKLFF. CDR3 DNA: TGTGCCATCAGTGAGAAGGGAGCAACTAATGAAAAACTGTTTTTT.

This clonotype was picked up a small number of times. The chain couples TRBV4-1 to TRBJ1-2, with D possibly being TRBD1 (6 bases). This CDR3 is 16 amino acids long. V lost 5 bases and J lost 2, with 18 bases in between. Looked up from germline, CDR1 is MGHRA and CDR2 is YSYEKL. CDR3 protein: CASSSPLGQLNYGYTF. CDR3 DNA: TGCGCCAGCAGCTCACCCCTCGGACAGCTGAACTATGGCTACACCTTC.

The V and J genes are TRBV7-2 and TRBJ2-5; the D gene is possibly TRBD1 (6 bases). The CDR3 is made up of 15 amino acids. V lost 5 bases and J lost 5, with 18 bases in between. Germline CDR1 reads SGHTA; CDR2 reads FQGNSA. The DNA of the CDR3 is TGTGCCAGCAGCCCCCAGGGCAGGGGCGGTGAGACCCAGTACTTC. Protein: CASSPQGRGGETQYF.

This clonotype was seen a few times. The chain is built from TRBV10-3 and TRBJ1-5, with D hard to call. Germline CDR1 ENHRY, CDR2 SYGVKD. V was trimmed by 6 bases and J by 1 base, leaving 10 bases between them. The length of the CDR3 is 14 residues. In DNA form, the CDR3 reads TGTGCCATCAGCTTACATAGAAGCAATCAGCCCCAGCATTTT. Translated, it gives CAISLHRSNQPQHF.

CDR3 coding DNA: TGTGCCAGCAGTGTGACTAGCGGGGGGACTACAGATACGCAGTATTTT. As protein: CASSVTSGGTTDTQYF. This chain links TRBV6-1 with TRBJ2-3, with TRBD2 matching 13 bases. V lost 4 bases and J lost 3; bases outside the gene matches: 4. The germline V gene encodes CDR1 MNHNS and CDR2 SASEGT. The CDR3 totals 16 residues.

This clonotype was seen a handful of times. The chain combines TRBV20-1 with TRBJ2-3; 7 bases map to TRBD2. CDR1 is DFQATT and CDR2 is SNEGSKA in the germline V gene (reference sequence). The CDR3 is made up of 14 amino acids. V shed 5 bases and J 2 bases; nucleotides not matched to a gene: 7. The CDR3 DNA is TGCAGTGCTGGGGGGGAAACGGCCACAGATACGCAGTATTTT. This encodes CSAGGETATDTQYF.

The CDR3 here is CASSHPGQDITDTQYF. In DNA form, the CDR3 reads TGTGCCAGCAGTCATCCGGGACAGGACATCACAGATACGCAGTATTTT. The chain recombines TRBV12-3 or TRBV12-4 with TRBJ2-3; 8 nucleotides align to TRBD1. The V and J ends lost 5 bases and 2 bases, in that order; junction bases with no gene match: 9. The CDR3 contains 16 residues.

The genes are TRBV15 and TRBJ2-5; tentatively, D is TRBD1 (6 bases). The germline V and J ends were trimmed by 7 bases and 2 bases, with 17 bases remaining between them. Germline CDR1 and CDR2: LNHNV and YYDKDF (reference sequence). The CDR3 length is 15 residues. The CDR3 region is CATKPLRDNQETQYF. Here the CDR3 DNA reads TGTGCCACCAAACCACTCCGGGACAATCAAGAGACCCAGTACTTC.